The 22 T cell receptor beta chains in this list originate from one sample, sequenced in a study of cytomegalovirus exposure and HLA in healthy donors. Primers: 60 Vbeta forward and 13 Jbeta reverse. Only in-frame clones appear in the TCRdb table, and some are missing; sequencing was by immunoSEQ multiplex PCR. Counted here are over 90,000 clones, approximately 64% occurring once; the ten biggest clones make up 3% to 4%. What was sequenced was PBMCs. The receptors originated from a woman between 50 and 59 years old in good health and CMV-seronegative.

This rearrangement joins TRBV4-2 to TRBJ1-5, with TRBD1 matching 9 bases. This CDR3 is built from 15 residues. V dropped 3 bases and J dropped 8; count of bases not matched to a gene: 8. Germline V gene sequence: CDR1 LGHNA, CDR2 YNFKEQ. CDR3: CASSQGTGTVEPQHF. The CDR3 nucleotides are TGTGCCAGCAGCCAGGGGACAGGGACCGTGGAGCCCCAGCATTTT.

The chain employs TRBV13 and TRBJ2-3; D is unresolved. The CDR3 extends over 13 amino acids. CDR1 and CDR2 from the germline V gene are PRHDT and FYEKMQ (reference sequence). Trimming removed 5 bases at V and 5 bases at J, with 11 bases between. The CDR3 loop reads CASSPRRGDTQYF. For the CDR3, the DNA is TGTGCCAGCAGCCCCCGGAGAGGAGATACGCAGTATTTT.

The J gene is TRBJ2-7, the V gene TRBV7-2, with D possibly matching TRBD1 (6 bases). The V end lost 1 base, the J end lost 2 bases, and 18 bases lay between the germline ends. Germline lookup yields CDR1 SGHTA and CDR2 FQGNSA. This CDR3 is built from 17 residues. In DNA form, the CDR3 reads TGTGCCAGCAGCTTAGGCTTCACCGGGACAAATACCTACGAGCAGTACTTC. Protein product: CASSLGFTGTNTYEQYF.

The chain carries TRBV27 and TRBJ2-2; 7 bases align to TRBD2. CDR1 is MNHEY and CDR2 is SMNVEV in the germline V gene (reference sequence). This CDR3 contains 15 residues. Germline trimming cut 5 bases from V and 3 bases from J; bases unmatched to any gene: 6. The CDR3 reads CASSRLAFDTGELFF. CDR3 DNA sequence: TGTGCCAGCAGTCGACTAGCTTTCGACACCGGGGAGCTGTTTTTT.

The rearrangement uses TRBV6-7 and TRBJ1-5, with TRBD1 as a possible D gene (6 bases). TRBV6-7 is noted as an ORF with a role that remains uncertain. V gave up 5 bases and J gave up 4 bases, with 18 bases separating them. This CDR3 has 16 amino acids. The CDR3 here is CASSTHGTRGNQPQHF. In DNA, the CDR3 is TGTGCCAGCAGTACTCACGGGACGAGGGGGAATCAGCCCCAGCATTTT.

V is TRBV6-4 and J is TRBJ2-1; D may be TRBD2 (6 bases). The CDR3 has 16 residues. V was pared by 4 bases and J by 8 bases, with 21 bases between. Per germline, CDR1 MRHNA and CDR2 SNTAGT. The CDR3 spells CASSGLSGRRDDEQFF. DNA for the CDR3: TGTGCCAGCAGTGGACTCTCTGGGAGGCGGGACGATGAGCAGTTCTTC.

This clone was detected only a few times. This chain links TRBV18 with TRBJ2-2; 12 bases are shared with TRBD2. The junction had 4 bases not matched to a gene; V was cut back by 4 bases and J by 4 bases. Germline CDR1 and CDR2: KGHSH and LQKENI. The CDR3 length is 16 residues. CDR3 sequence (DNA): TGTGCCAGCTCACAGACTAGCGGGGGAAGCACCGGGGAGCTGTTTTTT. Its protein product is CASSQTSGGSTGELFF.

This chain connects TRBV6-5 to TRBJ1-2, with 11 bases that match TRBD1. Germline V gives CDR1 MNHEY, CDR2 SVGAGI. V shed 5 bases, J shed 4 bases, and the junction held 6 bases outside the gene matches. The CDR3 extends over 15 amino acids. CDR3 DNA: TGTGCCAGCAGTACGTGGACAGGGGGCAGCTATGGCTACACCTTC. It codes for CASSTWTGGSYGYTF.

This clone came up once. Other nucleotide sequences in the sample specify the same CDR3. V usage is TRBV5-1 and J usage is TRBJ1-2, with D unclear. The CDR3 loop spans 17 amino acids. Germline assignment: CDR1 SGHRS and CDR2 YFSETQ. Trimming stripped 0 bases from V and 8 bases from J, with 23 bases between. This chain's CDR3 is CASSLASAIRGDGGYTF. Here the CDR3 DNA reads TGCGCCAGCAGCTTGGCTAGTGCAATCAGAGGAGATGGAGGCTACACCTTC.

V gene TRBV2 combines with J gene TRBJ2-1; D may be TRBD2 (5 bases). The V end was cut by 2 bases, the J end by 3 bases, with 8 bases between. Germline CDR1 reads SNHLY; CDR2 reads FYNNEI. The CDR3 runs 14 residues. The CDR3 bases are TGTGCCAGCAGTGAAATGAGGGACTACAATGAGCAGTTCTTC. Residues: CASSEMRDYNEQFF.

The table lists this clone with a few counts. J is TRBJ2-3 and V is TRBV29-1; perhaps TRBD2 as D (6 bases). This CDR3 contains 14 residues. Germline CDR1 and CDR2: SQVTM and ANQGSEA. V was trimmed by 1 base and J by 2 bases, leaving 10 bases between them. The CDR3 region is CSVEGGEDTDTQYF. Here the CDR3 DNA reads TGCAGCGTTGAAGGGGGGGAGGACACAGATACGCAGTATTTT.

This chain uses TRBV19 with TRBJ1-5; D gene unclear. Trimming pared 3 bases from V and 3 bases from J, leaving 15 bases between. Per the germline V gene, CDR1 is LNHDA and CDR2 is SQIVND (reference sequence). The CDR3 is 16 amino acids. DNA for the CDR3: TGTGCCAGTAGTATCGCGGGGTTCCGTACCAATCAGCCCCAGCATTTT. Its protein product is CASSIAGFRTNQPQHF.

The rearrangement links TRBV2 to TRBJ2-2; 7 bases are a match to TRBD2. This CDR3 is built from 14 residues. Germline V lookup: CDR1 SNHLY, CDR2 FYNNEI. V shed 7 bases, J shed 3 bases, and the junction held 5 bases outside the gene matches. The CDR3 nucleotides are TGTGCCAGCAAACGAGCGGGGCACACCGGGGAGCTGTTTTTT. Translated, it gives CASKRAGHTGELFF.

This clone was counted a few times. The chain links TRBV18 to TRBJ1-4; 8 bases map to TRBD1. The CDR3 runs 14 residues. The germline gives CDR1 KGHSH, CDR2 LQKENI. V shed 3 bases, J shed 8 bases, and the junction held 5 bases outside the gene matches. In DNA, the CDR3 is TGTGCCAGCTCACCCCAACAGGGGGACGAAAAACTGTTTTTT. It specifies CASSPQQGDEKLFF.

The genes are TRBV19 and TRBJ1-2; D call uncertain. V dropped 5 bases and J dropped 10 bases, with 11 bases sitting between them. Germline V CDR1 and CDR2: LNHDA, SQIVND (reference sequence). This CDR3 contains 11 residues. CDR3 region: CASSLRGFYTF. DNA of the CDR3: TGTGCCAGTAGTCTCCGAGGGTTCTACACCTTC.

This chain connects TRBV29-1 to TRBJ2-1; 11 nucleotides match TRBD2. The CDR3 totals 15 residues. J lost 6 bases, V lost 5 bases, and 9 bases had no gene match. CDR1 is SQVTM, CDR2 ANQGSEA, per germline. For the CDR3, the DNA is TGCAGCGTTTATCTCCTAGCGGGAGGATTCAATGAGCAGTTCTTC. Residues: CSVYLLAGGFNEQFF.

DNA of the CDR3: TGTGCCAGCAGCCCGCCGGGACTAGCGACCACCTACGAGCAGTACTTC. Translated: CASSPPGLATTYEQYF. This sequence joins TRBV7-9 and TRBJ2-7, with TRBD2 matching 10 bases. The CDR3 length is 16 residues. Trimming at V came to 5 bases and at J to 2 bases, leaving 9 bases not matched to a gene. Germline V gene data show CDR1 as SEHNR and CDR2 as FQNEAQ (reference sequence).

The gene calls are TRBV18 and TRBJ1-2; 8 bases fit TRBD1. Losses at the gene ends were 1 base for V and 6 bases for J; bases not matched to a gene: 7. This CDR3 spans 15 amino acids. Germline CDR1 and CDR2: KGHSH and LQKENI. The CDR3 loop is CASSPRGTTGDGYTF. The CDR3, as DNA: TGTGCCAGCTCACCACGAGGGACGACAGGGGATGGCTACACCTTC.

The V gene is TRBV10-3, the J gene TRBJ2-7; D not certain. Trimming stripped 5 bases from V and 2 bases from J, with 10 bases between. The CDR3 has 13 amino acids. Germline V CDR1 and CDR2: ENHRY, SYGVKD. The CDR3 loop reads CAISKITTYEQYF. CDR3 coding DNA: TGTGCCATCAGTAAAATTACAACCTACGAGCAGTACTTC.

This clone has just a few counts. This rearrangement joins TRBV5-1 to TRBJ1-2; no clear D gene. The CDR3 sequence is 13 residues long. Germline values: CDR1 SGHRS, CDR2 YFSETQ. V lost 3 bases, J lost 4 bases, and 10 bases lay in between. CDR3 amino acids: CASSSDNVYGYTF. CDR3 nucleotides: TGCGCCAGCAGCTCCGACAACGTCTATGGCTACACCTTC.

The chain recombines TRBV2 with TRBJ2-7, with TRBD1 as a possible D gene (6 bases). Germline loops: CDR1 SNHLY, CDR2 FYNNEI. V was clipped by 11 bases and J by 4 bases, with 12 bases between them. This CDR3 has 11 amino acids. CDR3 protein: CALAGVYEQYF. The CDR3 DNA is TGTGCCCTAGCAGGGGTTTACGAGCAGTACTTC.

The chain is built from TRBV6-1 and TRBJ2-5; D uncertain. The J call may be wrong; the DNA end is better matched by TRBJ2-7. The CDR3 sequence is 13 residues long. CDR1 MNHNS and CDR2 SASEGT come from the germline V gene. The CDR3 loop reads CASSGYTLLEQYF. For the CDR3, the DNA is TGTGCCAGCAGTGGTTATACTCTACTCGAGCAGTACTTC.